The 31 T cell receptor beta chains listed next were all sequenced from one sample in a study of T cells in Graves' hyperthyroidism and ophthalmopathy. The CDR3 regions of TCR beta were amplified from RNA transcripts. In the first-round RT-PCR of the TCR CDR3, the HTBI primer set was used. MiXCR was run by TCRdb on the multiplex PCR reads, yielding one entry per CDR3 protein. The sample shows hundreds of thousands of distinct CDR3 sequences, roughly 40% of them seen only once. Source material: blood. Receptors were obtained from a man between 18 and 35 years old with Graves' hyperthyroidism.

This clonotype was found many times. The chain recombines TRBV25-1 with TRBJ2-7; TRBD2 might be the D (6 bases). The CDR3 runs 15 residues. With 3 bases removed from V and 6 bases from J, the gap between germline ends came to 18 bases. Germline CDR1 reads MGHDK; CDR2 reads SYGVNS. CDR3 in amino acids: CASSDDRGSWGEQYF. The DNA of the CDR3 is TGTGCCAGCAGTGATGACCGGGGGTCGTGGGGCGAGCAGTACTTC.

This clonotype was counted a few times. The chain joins TRBV20-1 to TRBJ2-7; tentatively, D is TRBD2 (5 bases). V dropped 7 bases and J dropped 2 bases, with 21 bases sitting between them. The CDR3 totals 15 residues. Germline-derived CDR1 and CDR2 are DFQATT and SNEGSKA (reference sequence). The CDR3, as DNA: TGCAGTGGAGACGGGGAACCGATCGCCACCTACGAGCAGTACTTC. Translating it yields CSGDGEPIATYEQYF.

The rearrangement uses TRBV20-1 and TRBJ2-7; D unclear. V lost 3 bases to trimming and J lost 2 bases, with 11 bases between them. This CDR3 has 13 residues. In germline, CDR1 is DFQATT, CDR2 SNEGSKA (reference sequence). CDR3 amino acids: CSARGSSTYEQYF. The CDR3 region has the DNA TGCAGTGCTAGGGGGTCGTCAACCTACGAGCAGTACTTC.

The genes are TRBV6-5 and TRBJ2-5; D perhaps matches TRBD1 (5 bases). There are 13 residues in the CDR3. CDR1 and CDR2 (germline): MNHEY, SVGAGI. With 10 bases removed from V and 5 bases from J, the gap between germline ends came to 17 bases. The CDR3 DNA reads as TGTGCCACCTACAGGATTCGGTGGGAGACCCAGTACTTC. Its protein product is CATYRIRWETQYF.

This clonotype came up many times. The V and J genes are TRBV19 and TRBJ1-4, with unresolved D. This CDR3 is built from 14 residues. V lost 3 bases and J 2 bases, leaving 7 bases between the germline ends. Germline V gene data show CDR1 as LNHDA and CDR2 as SQIVND (reference sequence). The CDR3 DNA reads TGTGCCAGTAGTATCGCGGTGACTAATGAAAAACTGTTTTTT. Its translation: CASSIAVTNEKLFF.

This clonotype was recorded a few times. V gene TRBV20-1 combines with J gene TRBJ2-7; perhaps TRBD2 as D (5 bases). From germline, CDR1 is DFQATT and CDR2 SNEGSKA (reference sequence). This CDR3 is 16 amino acids long. With 0 bases removed from V and 2 bases from J, the gap between germline ends came to 17 bases. The CDR3 spells CSARDRARGLTYEQYF. CDR3 nucleotide sequence: TGCAGTGCTAGAGATCGAGCAAGAGGACTGACCTACGAGCAGTACTTC.

The rearrangement uses TRBV7-9 and TRBJ1-5, with 7 bases fitting TRBD1. Germline CDR1 reads SEHNR; CDR2 reads FQNEAQ (reference sequence). Trimming at V came to 6 bases and at J to 3 bases, leaving 8 bases not matched to a gene. The CDR3 extends over 15 amino acids. The CDR3 DNA reads TGTGCCAGCAGATTGGCAGGGGGTGACAATCAGCCCCAGCATTTT. Translation: CASRLAGGDNQPQHF.

Many counts were recorded for this clonotype. The chain joins TRBV5-6 to TRBJ1-1; 7 bases map to TRBD1. This CDR3 spans 13 amino acids. CDR1 SGHDT and CDR2 YYEEEE come from the germline V gene. Trimming at V came to 6 bases and at J to 12 bases, leaving 14 bases not matched to a gene. The CDR3 DNA reads as TGTGCCAGCACCCTGAGGGGGGACAGCCACCCTTTCTTT. Translating gives CASTLRGDSHPFF.

This sequence joins TRBV13 and TRBJ2-7, with TRBD1 matching over 9 bases. The CDR3 length is 14 residues. Germline V lookup: CDR1 PRHDT, CDR2 FYEKMQ (reference sequence). J was trimmed by 2 bases and V by 5 bases; bases with no gene match: 4. The CDR3 DNA reads TGTGCCAGCAGCCCGCGGACAGGGGCCTACGAGCAGTACTTC. This encodes CASSPRTGAYEQYF.

In its sample, this clonotype was seen many times. V gene TRBV15 combines with J gene TRBJ1-5; D call uncertain. Germline values: CDR1 LNHNV, CDR2 YYDKDF (reference sequence). The CDR3 extends over 16 amino acids. Trimming took 1 base from V and 0 from J, leaving 10 bases between them. The CDR3 sequence: CATSRASQASNQPQHF. CDR3 DNA sequence: TGTGCCACCAGCAGAGCCTCCCAGGCTAGCAATCAGCCCCAGCATTTT.

V gene TRBV5-1 combines with J gene TRBJ2-5, with 12 positions matching TRBD2. Trimming at V came to 4 bases and at J to 5 bases, leaving 9 bases not matched to a gene. This CDR3 region has 16 residues. CDR1 and CDR2 from the germline V gene are SGHRS and YFSETQ. The CDR3: CASSSSSGGAGETQYF. The CDR3 DNA follows: TGCGCCAGCAGCAGTTCTAGCGGGGGGGCCGGGGAGACCCAGTACTTC.

The chain combines TRBV6-5 with TRBJ1-1, with 11 bases that match TRBD1. The CDR3 is 16 residues long. CDR1 is MNHEY, CDR2 SVGAGI, per germline. V was clipped by 3 bases and J by 5 bases; unmatched bases: 8. The CDR3 is CASSYHRDRGNTEAFF. The CDR3 DNA sequence: TGTGCCAGCAGTTATCACCGGGACAGGGGGAATACTGAAGCTTTCTTT.

Ten or more counts support this clonotype. V and J are TRBV5-5 and TRBJ1-5; 8 nucleotides agree with TRBD1. This CDR3 comprises 14 residues. Trimming at V came to 2 bases and at J to 6 bases, leaving 4 bases not matched to a gene. The V gene's germline CDR1 is SGHKS and CDR2 YYEKEE (reference sequence). The CDR3 DNA is TGTGCCAGCAGCTTTGGACAGGGAAGTCAGCCCCAGCATTTT. Its translation is CASSFGQGSQPQHF.

A few counts support this clonotype. The V and J genes are TRBV4-3 and TRBJ2-2; 11 nucleotides align to TRBD2. CDR3 length: 17 amino acids. V was pared by 5 bases and J by 4 bases, with 9 bases of the junction left unmatched. The V gene's germline CDR1 is LGHNA and CDR2 YSLEER. CDR3 bases: TGCGCCAGCAGCTACGGACTAGCGGGCGGCTTCACCGGGGAGCTGTTTTTT. It encodes CASSYGLAGGFTGELFF.

Here the CDR3 DNA reads TGCGCCAGCAGCCCCTGGACCGCCGGCCCCGAGCAGTACTTC. Translating gives CASSPWTAGPEQYF. The chain carries TRBV5-1 and TRBJ2-7, with D uncertain. In germline, CDR1 is SGHRS, CDR2 YFSETQ. The CDR3 has 14 amino acids. Trimming cost V 4 bases and J 6 bases, with 17 bases left between them.

This chain uses TRBV7-9 with TRBJ1-1; 7 bases fit TRBD1. Germline trimming cut 5 bases from V and 5 bases from J; bases unmatched to any gene: 11. From germline, CDR1 is SEHNR and CDR2 FQNEAQ (reference sequence). The length of the CDR3 is 15 residues. The DNA of the CDR3 is TGTGCCAGCAGCCCACAGACAGGGTATCATACTGAAGCTTTCTTT. Translation gives CASSPQTGYHTEAFF.

This clonotype was observed at least ten times. This chain uses TRBV20-1 with TRBJ1-6, with TRBD1 matching 12 bases. CDR1 and CDR2 (germline): DFQATT, SNEGSKA (reference sequence). The length of the CDR3 is 13 residues. V shed 7 bases, J shed 14 bases, and the junction held 9 bases outside the gene matches. The DNA for the CDR3 is TGCAGTGTCCCGGGACAGGGGGCGAGATCCCTCCACTTT. Protein: CSVPGQGARSLHF.

This rearrangement joins TRBV6-1 to TRBJ1-2; 12 nucleotides match TRBD1. The trim removed 5 bases at V and 8 bases at J, leaving 9 bases unmatched. This CDR3 region has 15 residues. Germline assignment: CDR1 MNHNS and CDR2 SASEGT. The DNA for the CDR3 is TGTGCCAGCAGTCAGGGGGACAGGGGGCGCGGGGGCTACACCTTC. It encodes CASSQGDRGRGGYTF.

This clonotype was picked up many times. V is TRBV12-3 or TRBV12-4 and J is TRBJ1-1; D unresolved. The V and J ends lost 8 bases and 0 bases respectively, with 7 bases between them. This CDR3 has 12 residues. The CDR3 sequence is CASRGMNTEAFF. The CDR3 coding sequence is TGTGCCAGCCGAGGGATGAACACTGAAGCTTTCTTT.

The chain links TRBV7-2 to TRBJ2-5, with D possibly being TRBD2 (5 bases). V was shortened by 1 base and J by 9 bases, with 12 bases between the two germline ends. CDR1 is SGHTA and CDR2 is FQGNSA in the germline V gene. The CDR3 extends over 13 amino acids. CDR3 DNA: TGTGCCAGCAGCTTAGATTCGGGGAAGGCCCAGTACTTC. Translating gives CASSLDSGKAQYF.

The V and J genes are TRBV7-8 and TRBJ1-6; D is ambiguous. There are 15 residues in the CDR3. The V end was cut by 5 bases, the J end by 1 base, with 9 bases between. CDR1 and CDR2 (germline): SGHVS, FQNEAQ. DNA for the CDR3: TGTGCCAGCAGCCAAGAAGGGTCCTATAATTCACCCCTCCACTTT. It translates to CASSQEGSYNSPLHF.

This clonotype was recorded a few times. The V and J genes are TRBV5-1 and TRBJ1-1; D is possibly TRBD1 (6 bases). Germline lookup yields CDR1 SGHRS and CDR2 YFSETQ. The CDR3 runs 12 residues. Trimming removed 3 bases from V and 9 bases from J, with 12 bases in between. Here the CDR3 DNA reads TGCGCCAGCAGCTCTGACAGGATACAAGCTTTCTTT. Translated, it gives CASSSDRIQAFF.

The chain combines TRBV7-2 with TRBJ2-5; D is ambiguous. The germline V gene has CDR1 SGHTA and CDR2 FQGNSA. The CDR3 has 14 residues. The V gene lost 5 bases and the J gene lost 5 bases, with 15 bases spanning the gap. CDR3 DNA sequence: TGTGCCAGCAGCCTAAATACAATCGGGGAGACCCAGTACTTC. Residues: CASSLNTIGETQYF.

This clonotype was picked up a small number of times. The V gene is TRBV5-1, the J gene TRBJ2-7; the D gene is possibly TRBD1 (6 bases). The length of the CDR3 is 14 residues. Trimming took 0 bases from V and 7 from J, leaving 14 bases between them. Germline values: CDR1 SGHRS, CDR2 YFSETQ. CDR3 residues: CASSLGQADLEQYF. The CDR3 bases are TGCGCCAGCAGCTTGGGACAGGCCGATTTGGAGCAGTACTTC.

The chain combines TRBV2 with TRBJ1-1; TRBD1 is a possible D gene (6 bases). The V and J ends lost 8 bases and 3 bases respectively, with 13 bases between them. The CDR3 is made up of 13 amino acids. Per the germline V gene, CDR1 is SNHLY and CDR2 is FYNNEI. CDR3 DNA: TGTGCCAGCCAAGTGGGGGGGCACACTGAAGCTTTCTTT. Translation: CASQVGGHTEAFF.

This sequence joins TRBV6-5 and TRBJ2-2; D uncertain. The germline gives CDR1 MNHEY, CDR2 SVGAGI. This CDR3 comprises 13 residues. Trimming removed 4 bases at V and 8 bases at J, with 11 bases between. The DNA for the CDR3 is TGTGCCAGCAGTTTTCGACTTCGTGGGGAGCTGTTTTTT. Its protein is CASSFRLRGELFF.

This clonotype was seen a handful of times. This rearrangement joins TRBV5-6 to TRBJ1-3, with D perhaps TRBD1 (6 bases). CDR3 length: 14 amino acids. Germline loops: CDR1 SGHDT, CDR2 YYEEEE. V lost 1 base and J 2 bases, leaving 7 bases between the germline ends. DNA of the CDR3: TGTGCCAGCAGCTTGAGACAGGCTGGAAACACCATATATTTT. This translates into CASSLRQAGNTIYF.

The CDR3 protein is CSVRDSSYGYTF. The CDR3 nucleotides are TGCAGCGTTCGGGACAGTTCCTATGGCTACACCTTC. The J gene is TRBJ1-2, the V gene TRBV29-1; 7 bases are shared with TRBD1. Germline V lookup: CDR1 SQVTM, CDR2 ANQGSEA. The CDR3 totals 12 residues. V lost 5 bases to trimming and J lost 4 bases; unmatched junction nucleotides: 4.

The chain couples TRBV11-2 to TRBJ1-2; D gene unclear. V lost 5 bases, J lost 2 bases, and 18 bases lay in between. Germline values: CDR1 SGHAT, CDR2 FQNNGV. CDR3 length equals 16 residues. The CDR3 nucleotides read TGTGCCAGCAGCCCAGATCGACGCCAGGAGAACTATGGCTACACCTTC. Its protein product is CASSPDRRQENYGYTF.

J is TRBJ1-1 and V is TRBV18; D is perhaps TRBD1 (5 bases). The germline V gene has CDR1 KGHSH and CDR2 LQKENI. The CDR3 is 14 residues long. V was clipped by 3 bases and J by 1 base, with 9 bases between them. The CDR3 spells CASSPGGENTEAFF. CDR3 coding DNA: TGTGCCAGCTCACCGGGAGGGGAGAACACTGAAGCTTTCTTT.

This clonotype has a count of ten or more. The junction shows a germline mismatch at one end, possibly a read error. This chain uses TRBV20-1 with TRBJ1-6, with D maybe TRBD1 (6 bases). The CDR3 is 12 residues long. Germline CDR1 reads DFQATT; CDR2 reads SNEGSKA (reference sequence). The CDR3 region has the DNA TGCAGTGCTAGACCCCTCAGCGGGGGCGCCAACTTT. Protein: CSARPLSGGANF.